This entry lists 15 T cell receptor beta chains sequenced from one sample in a study of blood T cell repertoires in COVID-19. The repertoire was sequenced with immunoSEQ multiplex PCR; TCRdb's copy has only in-frame clones and lacks some. The sample shows 200,000 to 250,000 clones, nearly 95% of them seen only once. The sample consisted of peripheral blood. Every receptor here comes from a man younger than 45 with COVID-19, enrolled during active disease.

This clone was detected once. The gene calls are TRBV19 and TRBJ2-1; TRBD1 agrees at 8 bases. CDR3 length: 13 residues. With 7 bases clipped from V and 8 bases from J, the junction kept 7 bases outside the gene matches. CDR1 is LNHDA, CDR2 SQIVND, per germline (reference sequence). CDR3 in amino acids: CASTRGRIYEQFF. The CDR3 coding sequence is TGTGCCAGTACCAGGGGGCGAATATATGAGCAGTTCTTC.

The V and J genes are TRBV5-6 and TRBJ2-7; tentatively, D is TRBD2 (6 bases). V shed 4 bases and J shed 6 bases, with 17 bases lying between them. Germline-derived CDR1 and CDR2 are SGHDT and YYEEEE. This CDR3 spans 14 amino acids. The CDR3 DNA reads as TGTGCCAGCAGCACCCTGAGCGGGTCTGGCGAGCAGTACTTC. Translated: CASSTLSGSGEQYF.

Comment on this clone: Other nucleotide sequences in the sample specify the same CDR3. As DNA, the CDR3 is TGTGCCAGCAGCTCGTCTCTGAACACTGAAGCTTTCTTT. This translates into CASSSSLNTEAFF. This sequence joins TRBV7-3 and TRBJ1-1; D unclear. This CDR3 contains 13 residues. CDR1 and CDR2 from the germline V gene are SGHTA and FQGTGA. Trimming removed 4 bases from V and 0 bases from J, with 6 bases in between. Drawing the rest from reference TRBV7-3 and TRBJ1-1, the complete variable domain is GAGVSQTPSNKVTEKGKYVELRCDPISGHTALYWYRQSLGQGPEFLIYFQGTGAADDSGLPNDRFFAVRPEGSVSTLKIQRTERGDSAVYLCASSSSLNTEAFFGQGTRLTVV.

The chain employs TRBV7-9 and TRBJ2-1; 11 positions agree with TRBD2. The CDR3 contains 16 residues. The germline V gene has CDR1 SEHNR and CDR2 FQNEAQ (reference sequence). Trimming removed 5 bases from V and 8 bases from J; junction bases left unmatched: 11. CDR3 sequence (DNA): TGTGCCAGCAGCCTCTTGCTAGCGGGGGGCAGCCATGAGCAGTTCTTC. Amino acids: CASSLLLAGGSHEQFF.

V usage is TRBV19 and J usage is TRBJ1-1; D perhaps matches TRBD1 (5 bases). The CDR3 has 11 residues. Looked up from germline, CDR1 is LNHDA and CDR2 is SQIVND (reference sequence). The ends were cut back, 7 bases at V and 3 bases at J, with 6 bases in the middle. In nucleotides, the CDR3 is TGTGCCAGTACAGGGTACACTGAAGCTTTCTTT. Residues: CASTGYTEAFF.

The chain recombines TRBV6-6 with TRBJ2-2, with D uncertain. The CDR3 length is 16 residues. V was cut by 6 bases and J by 6 bases, with 20 bases left in between. Germline-derived CDR1 and CDR2 are MNHNY and SVGAGI (reference sequence). The DNA of the CDR3 is TGTGCCAGCAGCCCACCCATGACTCTCGGTTCCGGGGAGCTGTTTTTT. Its protein product is CASSPPMTLGSGELFF.

Comment on this clone: Other DNA sequences from this sample encode an identical CDR3 as well. The chain carries TRBV7-9 and TRBJ2-7, with D unclear. The CDR3 spans 13 residues. Germline CDR1 and CDR2: SEHNR and FQNEAQ (reference sequence). V gave up 1 base and J gave up 0 bases, with 4 bases separating them. CDR3 sequence reads: CASSLVSSYEQYF. CDR3 nucleotide sequence: TGTGCCAGCAGCTTAGTGAGCTCCTACGAGCAGTACTTC.

The V call is TRBV18, the J call TRBJ2-5, with no clear D. The CDR3 extends over 14 amino acids. The germline V gene encodes CDR1 KGHSH and CDR2 LQKENI. V was trimmed by 3 bases and J by 5 bases, leaving 13 bases between them. CDR3 protein: CASSPTSSWETQYF. In DNA, the CDR3 is TGTGCCAGCTCACCTACCTCGAGTTGGGAGACCCAGTACTTC.

This chain links TRBV15 with TRBJ2-1; D is ambiguous. Germline CDR1 is LNHNV and CDR2 is YYDKDF (reference sequence). Trimming took 0 bases from V and 4 from J, leaving 13 bases between them. This CDR3 contains 16 residues. The CDR3 DNA reads TGTGCCACCAGCAGAGATGGGTCGGGTGGTTACAATGAGCAGTTCTTC. Translated: CATSRDGSGGYNEQFF.

The chain uses TRBV12-5 and TRBJ1-6; D call uncertain. Germline loops: CDR1 LGHNT, CDR2 FRNRAP. CDR3 size: 15 residues. The V end lost 1 base, the J end lost 6 bases, and 10 bases lay between the germline ends. CDR3 amino acids: CASGLESWANSPLHF. In DNA form, the CDR3 reads TGTGCTAGTGGTTTGGAATCCTGGGCTAATTCACCCCTCCACTTT.

This clone is a singleton in its sample. V is TRBV7-9 and J is TRBJ2-1; D possibly corresponds to TRBD2 (7 bases). With 3 bases removed from V and 2 bases from J, the gap between germline ends came to 11 bases. Germline CDR1 reads SEHNR; CDR2 reads FQNEAQ (reference sequence). The CDR3 runs to 15 residues. CDR3 loop: CASSLKGGPYNEQFF. The CDR3 DNA follows: TGTGCCAGCAGCTTGAAGGGGGGGCCCTACAATGAGCAGTTCTTC.

This chain connects TRBV2 to TRBJ1-5, with D possibly matching TRBD1 (5 bases). Germline V gives CDR1 SNHLY, CDR2 FYNNEI. With 6 bases removed from V and 5 bases from J, the gap between germline ends came to 14 bases. This CDR3 has 14 residues. CDR3 bases: TGTGCCAGCAGGGCGGGGCAGGGTCATCAGCCCCAGCATTTT. This translates into CASRAGQGHQPQHF. Supplemented by reference TRBV2 and TRBJ1-5, the full variable domain reads EPEVTQTPSHQVTQMGQEVILRCVPISNHLYFYWYRQILGQKVEFLVSFYNNEISEKSEIFDDQFSVERPDGSNFTLKIRSTKLEDSAMYFCASRAGQGHQPQHFGDGTRLSIL.

The rearrangement links TRBV5-1 to TRBJ1-6; D is ambiguous. V lost 0 bases to trimming and J lost 8 bases, with 12 bases between them. CDR1 and CDR2 from the germline V gene are SGHRS and YFSETQ. There are 15 residues in the CDR3. CDR3: CASSLARVTDSPLHF. CDR3 bases: TGCGCCAGCAGCTTGGCTCGGGTAACGGATTCACCCCTCCACTTT.

This clone showed up just once. The rearrangement links TRBV5-1 to TRBJ2-1; perhaps TRBD2 as D (5 bases). Trimming pared 4 bases from V and 0 bases from J, leaving 14 bases between. Germline-derived CDR1 and CDR2 are SGHRS and YFSETQ. This CDR3 comprises 16 residues. The CDR3 loop is CASSEGDRISYNEQFF. For the CDR3, the DNA is TGCGCCAGCAGCGAGGGCGACCGGATCTCCTACAATGAGCAGTTCTTC.

CDR3 bases: TGTGCCAGCAGCTTAGGAGTGGGGCAGCTAAGCAATCAGCCCCAGCATTTT. It specifies CASSLGVGQLSNQPQHF. This sequence joins TRBV11-2 and TRBJ1-5, with D tentatively TRBD1 (5 bases). Per the germline V gene, CDR1 is SGHAT and CDR2 is FQNNGV. CDR3 length: 17 amino acids. Between the trimmed V and J ends, which lost 1 base and 1 base, there was a span of 14 bases.